Below, 9 T cell receptor beta chains from the same sample are listed, as sequenced in a study of T cell responses to AZD1222 COVID-19 vaccine (TCRdb year 2021). The library came from the immunoSEQ multiplex PCR assay. What TCRdb holds here is the immuneACCESS table cut down to in-frame rearrangements. Part of the clones is not present; checked against another copy, under half of the missing clones reflect an unresolved V gene, and the others are unexplained. The sample table contains around 140,000 clones; only one count was recorded for about nine tenths of them. Around 22% of the sample belongs to the ten largest clones. The time point label for this specimen denotes: baseline before first vaccination. Material: peripheral blood, obtained on day 0 of AZD1222 vaccination. These receptors originate from an adult in good health.

The V call is TRBV2, the J call TRBJ2-7; 12 bases align to TRBD2. The CDR3 loop spans 21 amino acids. CDR1 and CDR2 (germline): SNHLY, FYNNEI. The ends lost 6 bases at V and 3 bases at J; junction bases unmatched: 24. CDR3 nucleotide sequence: TGTGCCAGCAGCCACGAACTGACTAGCGGGGGCCAGGATTTTATCCACTACGAGCAGTACTTC. It yields the protein CASSHELTSGGQDFIHYEQYF.

V and J are TRBV7-8 and TRBJ1-5, with D perhaps TRBD1 (5 bases). Germline assignment: CDR1 SGHVS and CDR2 FQNEAQ. Trimming left V 5 bases short and J 3 bases short, with 11 bases between. This CDR3 spans 14 amino acids. CDR3 residues: CASSSWGDNQPQHF. In DNA form, the CDR3 reads TGTGCCAGCAGCAGCTGGGGGGACAATCAGCCCCAGCATTTT. Drawing the rest from reference TRBV7-8 and TRBJ1-5, the complete variable domain is GAGVSQSPRYKVAKRGQDVALRCDPISGHVSLFWYQQALGQGPEFLTYFQNEAQLDKSGLPSDRFFAERPEGSVSTLKIQRTQQEDSAVYLCASSSWGDNQPQHFGDGTRLSIL.

This clone was counted a few times. The rearrangement joins TRBV6-6 to TRBJ1-5; TRBD1 matches 11 bases. There are 15 residues in the CDR3. CDR1 MNHNY and CDR2 SVGAGI come from the germline V gene (reference sequence). With V trimmed by 6 bases and J by 4 bases, 5 bases remained unmatched. In DNA form, the CDR3 reads TGTGCCAGCAGCACCGGACAGGGGGCAAATCAGCCCCAGCATTTT. It yields the protein CASSTGQGANQPQHF.

The V and J genes are TRBV11-2 and TRBJ2-7; D ambiguous. This CDR3 contains 17 residues. V lost 3 bases and J 4 bases, leaving 22 bases between the germline ends. The germline CDR1 and CDR2 sequences are SGHAT and FQNNGV. The CDR3 region is CASSFSPPGAPRYEQYF. The CDR3 DNA sequence: TGTGCCAGCAGCTTCTCCCCCCCAGGAGCCCCCCGTTACGAGCAGTACTTC. Full variable domain (outside the CDR3, taken from reference TRBV11-2 and TRBJ2-7): EAGVAQSPRYKIIEKRQSVAFWCNPISGHATLYWYQQILGQGPKLLIQFQNNGVVDDSQLPKDRFSAERLKGVDSTLKIQPAKLEDSAVYLCASSFSPPGAPRYEQYFGPGTRLTVT.

The sample holds a few counts of this clone. V and J are TRBV25-1 and TRBJ2-3, with D uncertain. The V gene's germline CDR1 is MGHDK and CDR2 SYGVNS. The CDR3 extends over 11 amino acids. Trimming left V 6 bases short and J 6 bases short, with 7 bases between. In DNA, the CDR3 is TGTGCCAGCAGCGTTGGGGATACGCAGTATTTT. Protein: CASSVGDTQYF.

A remark on this clone: The junction does not match germline at one end; this may be a read error. This sequence joins TRBV7-7 and TRBJ1-1, with a weak D call TRBD1 (6 bases). The CDR3 is 13 residues long. CDR1 is SSHAT and CDR2 is FNYEAQ in the germline V gene (reference sequence). CDR3 coding DNA: TGTGCTAGCAGCTTATCCCCAGGGGCTGAAGCTTTCTTT. This sequence encodes CASSLSPGAEAFF.

The sample holds one count of this clone. The J gene is TRBJ1-1, the V gene TRBV3-1 (or the pseudogene TRBV3-2), with a possible D match to TRBD1 (5 bases). Between the trimmed V and J ends, which lost 2 bases and 5 bases, there was a span of 18 bases. The germline CDR1 and CDR2 sequences are LGHDT and YNNKEL (reference sequence). The CDR3 has 16 amino acids. The CDR3 loop is CASSQPGRTGWTEAFF. The DNA of the CDR3 is TGTGCCAGCAGCCAACCGGGACGGACCGGGTGGACTGAAGCTTTCTTT.

The chain employs TRBV7-9 and TRBJ2-1; TRBD1 is a possible D gene (5 bases). V was clipped by 6 bases and J by 8 bases, with 17 bases between them. Germline loops: CDR1 SEHNR, CDR2 FQNEAQ (reference sequence). This CDR3 is 14 amino acids long. CDR3 in DNA: TGTGCCAGCAGAACTCCACTGGACAAGGATGAGCAGTTCTTC. It is translated as CASRTPLDKDEQFF.

The chain joins TRBV29-1 to TRBJ1-3; D is unresolved. CDR3 length equals 13 residues. Trimming stripped 4 bases from V and 4 bases from J, with 11 bases between. CDR1 SQVTM and CDR2 ANQGSEA come from the germline V gene. The CDR3 sequence is CSVGANIGNTIYF. The DNA for the CDR3 is TGCAGCGTTGGGGCTAACATCGGAAACACCATATATTTT.